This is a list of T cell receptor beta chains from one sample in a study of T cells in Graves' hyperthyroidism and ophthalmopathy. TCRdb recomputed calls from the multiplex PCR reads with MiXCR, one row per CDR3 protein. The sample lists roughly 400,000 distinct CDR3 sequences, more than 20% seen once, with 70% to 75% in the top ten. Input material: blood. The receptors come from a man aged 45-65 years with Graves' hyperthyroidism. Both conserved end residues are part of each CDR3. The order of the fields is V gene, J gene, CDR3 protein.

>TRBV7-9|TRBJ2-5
CASSELAGKETQYF
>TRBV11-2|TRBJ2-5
CASSLVGGGFETQYF
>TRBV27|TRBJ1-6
CASSLTGYGDSPLHF
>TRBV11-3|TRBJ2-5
CASSIKTGGKETQYF
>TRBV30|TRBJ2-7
CAWSPDRGYEQYF
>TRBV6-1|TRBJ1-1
CASSEMEVVGPRPEAFF
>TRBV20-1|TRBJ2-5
CSASAGTGDVETQYF
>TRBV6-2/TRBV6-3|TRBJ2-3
CASSYRRSFTDTQYF
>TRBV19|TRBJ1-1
CASFKGRRSMNTEAFF
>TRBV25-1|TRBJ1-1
CASGYRGLTEAFF
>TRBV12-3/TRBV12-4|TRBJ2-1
CASSLGGNRFNEQFF
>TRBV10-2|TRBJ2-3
CASRGAPDTQYF
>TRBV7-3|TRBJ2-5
CASSRVGGETQYF
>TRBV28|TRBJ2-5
CASSSEAGRGETQYF
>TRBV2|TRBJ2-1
CASRLNEQFF
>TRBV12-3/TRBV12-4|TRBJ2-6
CATSTGANVLTF
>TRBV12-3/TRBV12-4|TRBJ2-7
CASSLVGRRQYF
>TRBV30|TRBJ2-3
CAWRPRGRGYTDTQYF
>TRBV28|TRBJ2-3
CASSLPDTDTQYF
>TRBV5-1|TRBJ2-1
CASRHTSGSGNEQFF
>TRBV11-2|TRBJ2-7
CASSFPNRVGEQYF
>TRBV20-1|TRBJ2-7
CSAGRDYEQYF
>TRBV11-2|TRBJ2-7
CASNELAGVNEQYF
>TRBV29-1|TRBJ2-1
CSALEISGSSYNEQFF
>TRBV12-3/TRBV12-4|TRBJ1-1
CASSSPPTFGTEAFF
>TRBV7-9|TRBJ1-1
CASSLPDPPTATEAFF
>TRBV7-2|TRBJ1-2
CASSLGQGLGYTF
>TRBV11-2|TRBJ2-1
CASSLRESYEQFF
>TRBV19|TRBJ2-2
CASSILGQGAGELFF
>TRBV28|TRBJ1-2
CASRQGTGDGYTF
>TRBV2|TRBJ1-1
CASTPGGAEAFF
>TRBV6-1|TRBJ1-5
CASSLGTSPGQPQHF
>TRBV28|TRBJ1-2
CASSPTPGTSYGYTF
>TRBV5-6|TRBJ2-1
CASGPEGNEQFF
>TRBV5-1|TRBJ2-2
CASSLEQGAVGELFF
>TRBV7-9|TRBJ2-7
CASSLGRESYEQYF
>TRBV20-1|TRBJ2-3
CSASWASGRELNTQYF
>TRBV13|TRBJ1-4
CASSLGGPKGKLFF
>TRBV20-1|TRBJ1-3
CSAQAHSGNTIYF
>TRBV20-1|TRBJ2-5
CSARSRDVYF
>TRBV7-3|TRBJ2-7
CASSLMGGAESYEQYF
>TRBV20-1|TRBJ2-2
CSASRSALPGELFF
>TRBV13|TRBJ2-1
CASVRRERENEQFF
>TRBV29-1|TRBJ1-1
CSVKIGQAEAFF
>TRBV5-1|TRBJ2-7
CASSLTGTSEYEQYF
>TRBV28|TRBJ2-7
CASSIQLQQYF
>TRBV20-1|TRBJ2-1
CSAAVREAYNEQFF
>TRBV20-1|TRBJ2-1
CSAAEYNEQFF
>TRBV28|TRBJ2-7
CASSLPYYEQYF
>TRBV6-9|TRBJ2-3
CASCSLGGVSTDTQYF
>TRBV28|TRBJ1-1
CGAWGNTEAFF
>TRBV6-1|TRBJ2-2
CASSAPPGSGTGELFF
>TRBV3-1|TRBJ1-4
CASSPPPDSLNEKLFF